Listed below are T cell receptor beta chains from one sample, sequenced in a study of radiation and T cells in renal cell carcinoma. Assay: immunoSEQ multiplex PCR; the TCRdb copy retains only in-frame clones and omits some. This table holds about 150,000 clones, roughly 86% found once. Sequencing was performed on blood, taken from a patient whose treatment included radiotherapy and nephrectomy. The receptor source for this set is a woman aged 45-65 years with renal cell carcinoma. The conserved cysteine and the conserved F or W are not part of the CDR3 here.

>TRBJ2-5|TRBV5-1
ASSSGGKGVQETQY
>TRBJ1-1|TRBV7-9
ASSPTPRGTEAF
>TRBJ2-1|TRBV6-5
ASKGPTYNEQF
>TRBJ1-5|TRBV19
ASSIWAVNSNQPQH
>TRBJ1-5|TRBV7-9
ASSLSRDNQPQH
>TRBJ2-5|TRBV12-5
ASHLNRGETQY
>TRBJ1-2|TRBV6-1
ASSQNRDLTPYT
>TRBJ1-1|TRBV20-1
SAPGYTEAF
>TRBJ2-5|TRBV5-4
ASSGDPSAMETQY
>TRBJ1-2|TRBV5-1
ASRPAAGLEGYT
>TRBJ1-1|TRBV29-1
SAKLWDTEAF
>TRBJ2-1|TRBV19
ASSAVNEQF
>TRBJ2-5|TRBV2
ASNRLAGGQETQY
>TRBJ2-2|TRBV7-3
ASSLLTNTGELF
>TRBJ1-1|TRBV5-5
ASSLGPTNTEAF
>TRBJ2-7|TRBV6-6
ASSPWGDVYEQY
>TRBJ2-1|TRBV11-2
ASSLEAGGLPSYNEQF
>TRBJ1-5|TRBV10-3
AISESGQGNQPQH
>TRBJ2-5|TRBV29-1
SVDGGGGRETQY
>TRBJ2-2|TRBV9
ASSAGLAVSNTGELF
>TRBJ1-1|TRBV2
ASMTPTEAF
>TRBJ1-4|TRBV7-2
ASSLGRNEKLF
>TRBJ1-2|TRBV6-1
ASTLDRGDGYT
>TRBJ2-1|TRBV7-8
ASSPGTRYEQF
>TRBJ1-2|TRBV18
ASSVGGQGYYGYT
>TRBJ1-6|TRBV6-5
ASTQDSNSPLH
>TRBJ2-7|TRBV19
ASSRDSNREQY
>TRBJ1-1|TRBV11-2
ASSLVGQVNTEAF
>TRBJ1-3|TRBV7-3
ASSLMPGGNTIY
>TRBJ2-3|TRBV30
AWTQLAGVKDTQY
>TRBJ1-2|TRBV6-4
ASSDSGGVWYGYT
>TRBJ2-7|TRBV9
ASSAGGLEQY